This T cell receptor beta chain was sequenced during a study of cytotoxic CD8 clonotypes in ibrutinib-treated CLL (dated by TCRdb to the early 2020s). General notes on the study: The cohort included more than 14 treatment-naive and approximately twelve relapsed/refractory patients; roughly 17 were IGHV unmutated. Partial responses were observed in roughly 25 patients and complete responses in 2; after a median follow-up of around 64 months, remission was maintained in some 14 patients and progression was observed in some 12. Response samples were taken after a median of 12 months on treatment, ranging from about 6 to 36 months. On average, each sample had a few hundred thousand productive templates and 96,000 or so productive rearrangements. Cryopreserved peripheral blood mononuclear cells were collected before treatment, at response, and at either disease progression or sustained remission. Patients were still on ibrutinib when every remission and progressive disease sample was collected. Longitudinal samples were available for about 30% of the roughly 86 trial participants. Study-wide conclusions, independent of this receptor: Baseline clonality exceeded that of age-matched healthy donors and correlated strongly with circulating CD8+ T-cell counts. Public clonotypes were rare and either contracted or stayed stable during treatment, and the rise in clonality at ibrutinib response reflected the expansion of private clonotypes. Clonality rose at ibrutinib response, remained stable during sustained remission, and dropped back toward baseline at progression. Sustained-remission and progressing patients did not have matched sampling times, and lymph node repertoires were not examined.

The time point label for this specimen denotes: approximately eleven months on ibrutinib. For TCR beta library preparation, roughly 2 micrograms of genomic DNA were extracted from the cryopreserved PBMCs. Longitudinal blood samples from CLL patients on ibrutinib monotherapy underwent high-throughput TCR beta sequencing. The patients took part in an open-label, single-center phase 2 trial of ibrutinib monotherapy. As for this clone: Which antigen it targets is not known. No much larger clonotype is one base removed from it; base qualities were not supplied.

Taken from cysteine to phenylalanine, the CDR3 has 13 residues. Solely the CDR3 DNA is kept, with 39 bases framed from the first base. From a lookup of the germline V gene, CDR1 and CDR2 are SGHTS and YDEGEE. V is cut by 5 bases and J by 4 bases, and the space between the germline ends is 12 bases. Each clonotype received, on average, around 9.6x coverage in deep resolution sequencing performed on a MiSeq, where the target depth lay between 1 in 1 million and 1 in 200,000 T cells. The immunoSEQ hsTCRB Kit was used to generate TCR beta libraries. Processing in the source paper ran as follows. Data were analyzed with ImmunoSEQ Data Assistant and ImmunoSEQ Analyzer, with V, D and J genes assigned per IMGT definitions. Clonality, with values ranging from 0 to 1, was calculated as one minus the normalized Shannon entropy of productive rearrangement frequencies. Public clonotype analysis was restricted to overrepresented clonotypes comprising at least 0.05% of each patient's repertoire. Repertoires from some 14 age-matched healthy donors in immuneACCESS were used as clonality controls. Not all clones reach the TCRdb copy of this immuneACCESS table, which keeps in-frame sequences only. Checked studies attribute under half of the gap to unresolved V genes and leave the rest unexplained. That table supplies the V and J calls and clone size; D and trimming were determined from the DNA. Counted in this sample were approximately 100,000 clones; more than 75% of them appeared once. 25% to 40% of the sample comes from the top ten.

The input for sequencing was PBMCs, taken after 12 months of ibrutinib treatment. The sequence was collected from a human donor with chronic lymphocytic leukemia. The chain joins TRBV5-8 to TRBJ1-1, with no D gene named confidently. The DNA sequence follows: TGTGCCAGCAGAGGCCAGGTGGGCACTGAAGCTTTCTTT. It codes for CASRGQVGTEAFF. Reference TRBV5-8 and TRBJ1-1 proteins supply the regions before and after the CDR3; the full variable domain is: EAGVTQSPTHLIKTRGQQATLRCSPISGHTSVYWYQQALGLGLQFLLWYDEGEERNRGNFPPRFSGRQFPNYSSELNVNALELEDSALYLCASRGQVGTEAFFGQGTRLTVV.